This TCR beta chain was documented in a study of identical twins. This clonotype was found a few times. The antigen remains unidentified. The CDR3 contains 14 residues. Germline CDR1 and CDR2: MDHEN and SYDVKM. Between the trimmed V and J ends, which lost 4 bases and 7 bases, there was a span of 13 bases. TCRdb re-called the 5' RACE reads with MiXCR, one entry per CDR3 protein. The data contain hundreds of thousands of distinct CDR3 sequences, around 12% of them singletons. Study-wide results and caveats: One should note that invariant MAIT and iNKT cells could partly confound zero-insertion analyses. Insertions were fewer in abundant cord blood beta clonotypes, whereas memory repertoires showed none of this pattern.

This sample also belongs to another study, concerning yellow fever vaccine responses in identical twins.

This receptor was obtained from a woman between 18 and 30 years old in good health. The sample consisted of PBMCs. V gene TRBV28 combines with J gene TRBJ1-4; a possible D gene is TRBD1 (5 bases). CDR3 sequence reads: CASSSRGVFEKLFF. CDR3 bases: TGTGCCAGCAGTTCCCGGGGCGTGTTTGAAAAACTGTTTTTT. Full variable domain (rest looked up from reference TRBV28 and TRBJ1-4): DVKVTQSSRYLVKRTGEKVFLECVQDMDHENMFWYRQDPGLGLRLIYFSYDVKMKEKGDIPEGYSVSREKKERFSLILESASTNQTSMYLCASSSRGVFEKLFFGSGTQLSVL.